The source of this TCR beta chain is a study of blood T cell repertoires in COVID-19. Allocation to cohorts depended on clinical history reported by the participants. Libraries were prepared by immunoSEQ multiplex PCR; TCRdb keeps only in-frame clonotypes and omits some of them. The data show under 300,000 clones, with 85% to 90% seen just once and 15% to 17% held by the top ten. V was pared by 8 bases and J by 5 bases, with 12 bases between. The CDR3 totals 12 residues. Germline V gene lookup returns CDR1 MDHEN and CDR2 SYDVKM. The chain links TRBV28 to TRBJ1-1; D ambiguous. The sequencing input was PBMCs or T cells enriched from blood (not recorded which). The TCR was taken from a man aged 18 to 29 who had recovered from COVID-19. CDR3 amino acids: CASGKRRTEAFF. Here the CDR3 DNA reads TGTGCCAGCGGTAAGCGGAGGACTGAAGCTTTCTTT.